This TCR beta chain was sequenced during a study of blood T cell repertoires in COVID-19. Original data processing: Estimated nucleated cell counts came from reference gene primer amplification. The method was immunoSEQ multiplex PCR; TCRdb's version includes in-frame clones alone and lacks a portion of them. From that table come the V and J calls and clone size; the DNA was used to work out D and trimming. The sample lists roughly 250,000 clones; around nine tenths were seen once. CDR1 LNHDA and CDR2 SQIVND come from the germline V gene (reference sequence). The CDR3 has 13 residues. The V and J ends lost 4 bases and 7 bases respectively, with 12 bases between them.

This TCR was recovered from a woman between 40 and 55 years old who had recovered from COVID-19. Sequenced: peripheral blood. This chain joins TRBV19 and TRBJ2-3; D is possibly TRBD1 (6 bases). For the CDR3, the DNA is TGTGCCAGTAGTACAACAGGGATTAATACGCAGTATTTT. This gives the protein CASSTTGINTQYF. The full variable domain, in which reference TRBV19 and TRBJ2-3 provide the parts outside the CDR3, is DGGITQSPKYLFRKEGQNVTLSCEQNLNHDAMYWYRQDPGQGLRLIYYSQIVNDFQKGDIAEGYSVSREKKESFPLTVTSAQKNPTAFYLCASSTTGINTQYFGPGTRLTVL.